Listed below are T cell receptor beta chains from one sample, sequenced in a study of T cell repertoires in cytomegalovirus infection. TCRdb processed the reads anew with MiXCR; each CDR3 protein has one entry. The sample has around 440,000 distinct CDR3 sequences; about 11% are singletons. Sequenced input: PBMCs. The receptors come from a human donor in good health (CMV status not recorded). Some clones in this sample may be carry-over from other donors' samples. CDR3s include the opening cysteine and the closing phenylalanine or tryptophan. A D gene is named only where the DNA matches it firmly. The size field is filled for only some rows; it gives once, few, many or a size class.

>TRBJ1-1|TRBV7-8|-|many
CASSLAQAAEAFF
TGTGCCAGCAGCTTAGCACAGGCGGCTGAAGCTTTCTTT
>TRBJ2-5|TRBV10-3|-|many
CAISESSETQYF
TGTGCCATCAGTGAGAGTTCAGAGACCCAGTACTTC
>TRBJ2-5|TRBV7-2|TRBD2|many
CASSRAGTSGQETQYF
TGTGCCAGCAGCCGTGCCGGGACTAGCGGACAAGAGACCCAGTACTTC
>TRBJ1-2|TRBV10-3|-|-
CATLDSSPYGYTF
TGTGCCACCCTGGACAGTTCCCCTTATGGCTACACCTTC
>TRBJ1-5|TRBV29-1|-|-
CSVEVVVGQPQHF
TGCAGCGTTGAAGTGGTGGTTGGTCAGCCCCAGCATTTT
>TRBJ1-1|TRBV10-3|TRBD1|many
CAISFGTGNTEAFF
TGTGCCATCAGTTTCGGGACAGGGAACACTGAAGCTTTCTTT
>TRBJ1-2|TRBV7-3|TRBD1|many
CASSPTGESYGYTF
TGTGCCAGCAGCCCCACAGGGGAATCCTATGGCTACACCTTC
>TRBJ2-1|TRBV28|TRBD2|-
CASSPWAAQRSGGNEQFF
TGTGCCAGCAGTCCATGGGCCGCCCAACGTAGCGGGGGGAATGAGCAGTTCTTC
>TRBJ2-7|TRBV20-1|TRBD2|many
CSARDPSGSPYEQYF
TGCAGTGCTAGAGATCCTAGCGGGAGCCCCTACGAGCAGTACTTC
>TRBJ2-2|TRBV3-1|-|many
CASSQDLETGELFF
TGTGCCAGCAGCCAAGATCTCGAAACCGGGGAGCTGTTTTTT
>TRBJ2-3|TRBV24-1|TRBD1|-
CATSDPRDRSTDTQYF
TGTGCCACCAGTGATCCCCGGGACAGGAGCACAGATACGCAGTATTTT